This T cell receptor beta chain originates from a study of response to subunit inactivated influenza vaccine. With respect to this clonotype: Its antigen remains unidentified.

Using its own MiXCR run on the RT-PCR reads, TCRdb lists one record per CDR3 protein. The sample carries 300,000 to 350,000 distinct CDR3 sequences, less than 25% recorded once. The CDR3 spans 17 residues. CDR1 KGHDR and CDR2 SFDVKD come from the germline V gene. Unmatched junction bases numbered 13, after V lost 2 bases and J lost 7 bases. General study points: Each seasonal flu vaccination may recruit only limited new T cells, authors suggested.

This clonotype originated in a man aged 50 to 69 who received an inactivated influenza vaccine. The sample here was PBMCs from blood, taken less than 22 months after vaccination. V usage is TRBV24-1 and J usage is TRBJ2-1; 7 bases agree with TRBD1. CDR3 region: CATSDWAFVTGRNEQFF. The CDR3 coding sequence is TGTGCCACCAGTGATTGGGCTTTTGTGACAGGGAGAAATGAGCAGTTCTTC.